This entry features one T cell receptor beta chain sequence. As yet, its antigen is unknown. Produced via immunoSEQ multiplex PCR; TCRdb's table is partial and in-frame only. Here the sample spans around 26,000 clones, roughly four fifths being singletons. This entry belongs to a study of graft-versus-host responses after intestinal transplantation. Study information: All recipients were given anti-thymocyte globulin induction, and tacrolimus and steroids were then administered for 3 to 4 years.

The material was unstimulated CD8+ T cells sorted from spleen or lymph node cells, obtained before transplant. The sequence came from a human donor who was the organ donor for an intestinal transplant.

This chain's CDR3 is CASSIGQYGYTF. In nucleotides, the CDR3 is TGTGCCAGTAGTATAGGACAATATGGCTACACCTTC. V and J are TRBV19 and TRBJ1-2, with D hard to call. The V end lost 1 base, the J end lost 5 bases, and 5 bases lay between the germline ends. The CDR3 contains 12 residues. CDR1 and CDR2 from the germline V gene are LNHDA and SQIVND (reference sequence).